This T cell receptor beta chain was documented in a study of cytomegalovirus exposure and HLA in healthy donors. Study findings and constraints: In an earlier analysis, about 90% or about 30%: the productive usage of most TCR beta V segments.

As for this clone: As yet, its antigen is unknown.

PCR was performed using 60 Vbeta and 13 Jbeta primers. The table came from immunoSEQ multiplex PCR; TCRdb's copy has only in-frame clones and leaves some out. The data contain about 170,000 clones, approximately 80% of them singletons. The source is a male donor in good health and CMV-seronegative. Sample: PBMCs.

CDR3 sequence (DNA): TGTGCCAGCAGCTTGCAGACAGGAGAAGAGACCCAGTACTTC. This translates into CASSLQTGEETQYF. The rearrangement links TRBV5-6 to TRBJ2-5, with D perhaps TRBD1 (6 bases). Germline lookup yields CDR1 SGHDT and CDR2 YYEEEE. The CDR3 contains 14 residues. The V end lost 1 base, the J end lost 3 bases, and 10 bases lay between the germline ends.